This TCR beta chain was identified during a study of T cells in Graves' hyperthyroidism and ophthalmopathy. Background on the study: Peripheral blood collection took place at initial diagnosis, before any treatment.

CDR3 size: 18 residues. The trim removed 0 bases at V and 2 bases at J, leaving 11 bases unmatched. The germline gives CDR1 DFQATT, CDR2 SNEGSKA (reference sequence). Using RNA transcripts as the source, TCR beta CDR3 regions were amplified. First-round RT-PCR with HTBI primers amplified the TCR CDR3 region. One entry per CDR3 protein, called by TCRdb with MiXCR from the multiplex PCR reads. The repertoire holds some 320,000 distinct CDR3 sequences, with roughly 13% as singletons. The chain employs TRBV20-1 and TRBJ2-3; 10 nucleotides line up with TRBD2. This clonotype was obtained from a woman aged 40 to 55 with Graves' ophthalmopathy. Sequenced input: blood. As DNA, the CDR3 is TGCAGTGCTAGAGACCTAATTGCTAGCGGGAGAACCACAGATACGCAGTATTTT. It specifies CSARDLIASGRTTDTQYF.